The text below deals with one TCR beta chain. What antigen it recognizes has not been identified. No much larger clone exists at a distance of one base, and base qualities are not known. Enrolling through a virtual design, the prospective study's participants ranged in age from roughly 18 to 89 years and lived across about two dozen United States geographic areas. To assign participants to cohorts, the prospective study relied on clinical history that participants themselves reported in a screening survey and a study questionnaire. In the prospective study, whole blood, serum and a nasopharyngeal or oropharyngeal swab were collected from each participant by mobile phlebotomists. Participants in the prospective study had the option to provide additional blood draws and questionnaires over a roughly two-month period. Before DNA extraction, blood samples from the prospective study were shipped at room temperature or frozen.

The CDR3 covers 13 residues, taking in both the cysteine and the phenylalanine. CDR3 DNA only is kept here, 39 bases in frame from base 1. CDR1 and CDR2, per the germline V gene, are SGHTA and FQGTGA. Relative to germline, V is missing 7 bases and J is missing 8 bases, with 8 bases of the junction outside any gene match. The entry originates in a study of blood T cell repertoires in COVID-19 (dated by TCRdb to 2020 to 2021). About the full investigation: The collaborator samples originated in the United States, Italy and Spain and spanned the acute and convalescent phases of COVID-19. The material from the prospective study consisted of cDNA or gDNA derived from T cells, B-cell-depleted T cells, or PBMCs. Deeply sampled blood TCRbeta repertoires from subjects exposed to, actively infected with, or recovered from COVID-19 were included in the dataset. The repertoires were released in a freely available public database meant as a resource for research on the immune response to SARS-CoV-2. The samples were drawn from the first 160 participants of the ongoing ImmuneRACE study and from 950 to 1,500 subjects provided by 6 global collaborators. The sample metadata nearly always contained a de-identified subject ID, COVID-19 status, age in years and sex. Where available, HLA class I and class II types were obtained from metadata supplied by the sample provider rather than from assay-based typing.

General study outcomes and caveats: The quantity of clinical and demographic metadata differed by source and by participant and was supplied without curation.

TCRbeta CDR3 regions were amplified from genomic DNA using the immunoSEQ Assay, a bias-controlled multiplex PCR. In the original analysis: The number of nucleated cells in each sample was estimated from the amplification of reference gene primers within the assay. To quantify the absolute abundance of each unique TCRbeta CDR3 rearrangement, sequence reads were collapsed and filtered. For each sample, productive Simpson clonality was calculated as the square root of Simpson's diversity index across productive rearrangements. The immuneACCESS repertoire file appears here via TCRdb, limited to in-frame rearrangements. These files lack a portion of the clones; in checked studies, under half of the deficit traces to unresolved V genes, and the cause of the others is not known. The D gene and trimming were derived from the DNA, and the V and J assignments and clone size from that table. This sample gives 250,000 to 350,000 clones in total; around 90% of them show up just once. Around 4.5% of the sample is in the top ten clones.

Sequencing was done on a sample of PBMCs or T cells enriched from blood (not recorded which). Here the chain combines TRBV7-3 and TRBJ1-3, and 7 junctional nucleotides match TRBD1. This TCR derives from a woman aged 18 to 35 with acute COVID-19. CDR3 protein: CASISQGVDTIYF. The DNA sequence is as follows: TGTGCCAGCATCAGTCAGGGGGTGGACACCATATATTTT.